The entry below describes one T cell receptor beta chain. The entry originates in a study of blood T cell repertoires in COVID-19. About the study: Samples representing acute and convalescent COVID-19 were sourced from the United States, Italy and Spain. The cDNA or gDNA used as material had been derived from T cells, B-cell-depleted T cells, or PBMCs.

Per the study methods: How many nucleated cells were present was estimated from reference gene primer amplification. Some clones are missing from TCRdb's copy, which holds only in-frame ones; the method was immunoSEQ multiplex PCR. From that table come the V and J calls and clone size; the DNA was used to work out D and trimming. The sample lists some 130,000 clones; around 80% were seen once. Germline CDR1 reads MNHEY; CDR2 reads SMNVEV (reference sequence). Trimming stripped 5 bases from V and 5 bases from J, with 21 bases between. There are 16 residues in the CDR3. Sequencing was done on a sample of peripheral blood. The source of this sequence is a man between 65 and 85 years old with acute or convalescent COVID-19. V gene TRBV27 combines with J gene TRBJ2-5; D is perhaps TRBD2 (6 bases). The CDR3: CASSRLGPPEMETQYF. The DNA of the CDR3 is TGTGCCAGCAGTCGACTAGGGCCCCCAGAAATGGAGACCCAGTACTTC.